Listed below are T cell receptor beta chains from one sample, sequenced in a study of molecular identifiers for immune sequencing clone quantification. TCRdb called the PCR reads again in MiXCR, with one record for every CDR3 protein. The data hold around 100,000 distinct CDR3 sequences, with about 32% observed a single time. The sequenced sample consisted of naive CD8+ T cells from blood, with Jurkat cell RNA spiked in. The receptor set was obtained from a human donor in good health. Some libraries in this study had Jurkat cell RNA spiked in. Each CDR3 is given with its conserved first and last residue.

V	length	J	CDR3
TRBV6-5	15	TRBJ2-7	CACCYALGVSYVLYF
TRBV4-1	16	TRBJ2-7	CASSQVAGGQSYEQYF
TRBV3-1	15	TRBJ2-2	CASSSTGRNTGELFF
TRBV10-2	13	TRBJ1-4	CASNGSPNEKLFF
TRBV4-3	15	TRBJ2-2	CASSPPGRGFGELFF
TRBV4-3	15	TRBJ2-3	CASSIYGQSTDTQYF
TRBV10-3	17	TRBJ1-5	CASNQAPGGGQNQPQHF
TRBV5-1	17	TRBJ1-1	CASSLAPGDRAHTEAFF
TRBV30	11	TRBJ2-2	CAWEDTGELFF
TRBV14	13	TRBJ2-4	CASSQDDPIIQYF
TRBV4-2	15	TRBJ2-7	CASSHTQGPSNEQYF
TRBV29-1	12	TRBJ2-7	CSVRGQGGEQYF
TRBV6-5	13	TRBJ2-7	CASSYSYSYEQYF
TRBV5-1	14	TRBJ2-7	CASTQGQVDYEQYF
TRBV19	16	TRBJ2-7	CASSIVPGTWGYEQYF
TRBV5-6	15	TRBJ2-5	CASSLTARHSETQYF
TRBV25-1	12	TRBJ2-1	CASSEKGREQFF
TRBV5-1	13	TRBJ1-2	CASSPGANYGYSF
TRBV20-1	14	TRBJ2-2	CSASGQDSNGELFF
TRBV2	14	TRBJ1-1	CASTYTDRDTEAFF
TRBV9	16	TRBJ2-3	CASSVEAGGYTDTQYF
TRBV3-1	15	TRBJ2-7	CASSQVASGSYEQYF
TRBV5-6	16	TRBJ1-1	CASSSLPGAQNTEAFF
TRBV10-3	13	TRBJ2-4	CAIRNLAKNIQYF
TRBV6-5	15	TRBJ2-1	CASTPGLGINNEQFF
TRBV19	13	TRBJ1-6	CASRTGGNSPLHF
TRBV27	14	TRBJ2-7	CASGYAYPAYEQYF
TRBV16	14	TRBJ2-7	CASSPQSIRDEQYF
TRBV5-1	13	TRBJ1-1	CASRLVQAAEAFF
TRBV28	14	TRBJ2-2	CASRGTTNTGELFF
TRBV4-2	15	TRBJ2-7	CASSLSSGGYYEQYF
TRBV6-8	15	TRBJ2-1	CASSYSGSHPITKFF